This T cell receptor beta chain appears in the sequencing data of a study of blood T cell repertoires in COVID-19. The CDR3 loop spans 17 amino acids. Trimming stripped 7 bases from V and 3 bases from J, with 25 bases between. In germline, CDR1 is ENHRY, CDR2 SYGVKD. Clones were read by immunoSEQ multiplex PCR, and TCRdb kept only the in-frame ones, dropping some. This sample carries over 250,000 clones, roughly 87% of them seen once, and the ten largest clones take 0.75% to 1%. The sequence came from a woman under 40 who had recovered from COVID-19. The V and J genes are TRBV10-3 and TRBJ2-7, with D possibly TRBD2 on 6 matching bases. Sequenced: PBMCs or T cells enriched from blood (not recorded which). The CDR3: CAINPHGDHGGDYEQYF. CDR3 DNA sequence: TGTGCCATCAACCCCCATGGGGACCACGGGGGAGACTACGAGCAGTACTTC.